These 9 T cell receptor beta chains were all obtained from the same sample, sequenced in a study of cytomegalovirus exposure and HLA in healthy donors. The primer mix had 60 Vbeta and 13 Jbeta primers. Sequencing was performed with immunoSEQ multiplex PCR; in TCRdb, only in-frame clones are kept and a portion is missing. The data show about 210,000 clones, about three quarters seen once. The sample consisted of PBMCs. All receptors derive from a male donor in good health and CMV-seronegative.

The CDR3: CASSQEFAASGEQETQYF. The DNA for the CDR3 is TGCGCCAGCAGCCAAGAATTCGCGGCTAGCGGGGAACAAGAGACCCAGTACTTC. This chain links TRBV4-3 with TRBJ2-5; 9 positions agree with TRBD2. V lost 0 bases to trimming and J lost 2 bases; unmatched junction nucleotides: 10. The CDR3 is made up of 18 amino acids. Germline V gene lookup returns CDR1 LGHNA and CDR2 YSLEER.

The J gene is TRBJ2-3, the V gene TRBV12-5, with D perhaps matching TRBD2 (6 bases). Trimming removed 1 base from V and 5 bases from J, with 19 bases in between. CDR1 and CDR2 from the germline V gene are LGHNT and FRNRAP. This CDR3 spans 17 amino acids. The CDR3 reads CASGLATGGARGDTQYF. The DNA for the CDR3 is TGTGCTAGTGGTTTGGCCACCGGAGGGGCCCGGGGAGATACGCAGTATTTT. Looking up the rest from reference TRBV12-5 and TRBJ2-3 gives the full variable domain: DARVTQTPRHKVTEMGQEVTMRCQPILGHNTVFWYRQTMMQGLELLAYFRNRAPLDDSGMPKDRFSAEMPDATLATLKIQPSEPRDSAVYFCASGLATGGARGDTQYFGPGTRLTVL.

The chain combines TRBV28 with TRBJ1-5; TRBD1 matches at 8 bases. The CDR3 sequence is 16 residues long. Trimming cost V 4 bases and J 4 bases; bases outside gene matches: 9. The V gene's germline CDR1 is MDHEN and CDR2 SYDVKM. The CDR3 bases are TGTGCCAGCAGTTCGCCAACACAGGGGGGAAATCAGCCCCAGCATTTT. As protein: CASSSPTQGGNQPQHF.

The chain joins TRBV29-1 to TRBJ1-1, with TRBD1 matching over 7 bases. The CDR3 runs 13 residues. CDR1 and CDR2 from the germline V gene are SQVTM and ANQGSEA. With 6 bases clipped from V and 1 base from J, the junction kept 5 bases outside the gene matches. The CDR3 DNA follows: TGCAGCGTGCCGGGACAGACGAACACTGAAGCTTTCTTT. Its translation: CSVPGQTNTEAFF.

The chain uses TRBV5-5 and TRBJ1-2, with D possibly being TRBD1 (5 bases). Looked up from germline, CDR1 is SGHKS and CDR2 is YYEKEE (reference sequence). Trimming removed 0 bases from V and 2 bases from J, with 14 bases in between. This CDR3 is built from 16 residues. The CDR3 loop is CASSLVVGRTNYGYTF. CDR3 nucleotide sequence: TGTGCCAGCAGCTTGGTTGTGGGGCGGACGAACTATGGCTACACCTTC.

This rearrangement joins TRBV19 to TRBJ1-2; 9 bases are a match to TRBD1. Looked up from germline, CDR1 is LNHDA and CDR2 is SQIVND (reference sequence). After removal of 6 bases from V and 6 bases from J, the junction contained 8 bases not matched to a gene. The CDR3 contains 14 residues. CDR3 DNA: TGTGCCAGTAGGGACCGGGACAGGGCTGATGGCTACACCTTC. As protein: CASRDRDRADGYTF.

This sequence joins TRBV7-3 and TRBJ2-1, with D maybe TRBD2 (6 bases). V shed 0 bases and J shed 3 bases, with 12 bases lying between them. The germline V gene has CDR1 SGHTA and CDR2 FQGTGA. The CDR3 covers 16 residues. DNA for the CDR3: TGTGCCAGCAGCTTAACGAAGCGGGCACTCTACAATGAGCAGTTCTTC. Protein sequence: CASSLTKRALYNEQFF.

The chain links TRBV10-3 to TRBJ1-2; D may be TRBD1 (6 bases). Looked up from germline, CDR1 is ENHRY and CDR2 is SYGVKD. CDR3 length: 13 residues. Trimming shortened V by 8 bases and J by 2 bases, and 12 bases separated the two germline ends. The CDR3 DNA follows: TGTGCCATCGGCAGTGACAGGAACTATGGCTACACCTTC. It encodes CAIGSDRNYGYTF.

This clone occurred once. The rearrangement uses TRBV4-3 and TRBJ2-5, with 12 bases identical to TRBD2. J was trimmed by 2 bases and V by 2 bases; bases with no gene match: 6. Germline CDR1 is LGHNA and CDR2 is YSLEER. This CDR3 contains 17 residues. The CDR3 DNA sequence: TGCGCCAGCAGCCAATACGCTAGCGGGGGGGGACAAGAGACCCAGTACTTC. Translated: CASSQYASGGGQETQYF.